The sequence of this T cell receptor beta chain was determined in a study of CD8 T cells in ankylosing spondylitis. Quantitative 5'-RACE with molecular barcodes produced the TCR beta libraries. From the 5' RACE reads, TCRdb called clonotypes with MiXCR, one entry per CDR3 protein. The sample shows 200,000 to 250,000 distinct CDR3 sequences, about 11% of them seen only once. A remark on this clonotype: Antigen specificity is unknown. Germline and junction disagree at one end, which may indicate a read error.

The CDR3 totals 15 residues. CDR1 and CDR2 from the germline V gene are SSHAT and FNYEAQ (reference sequence). Study results and caveats: The study identified a TCR beta motif of fewer than 10 highly homologous variants that appeared characteristic of ankylosing spondylitis blood. Reactive arthritis synovial fluid and blood previously showed some of these motif variants.

Source material: blood, either unsorted or a sorted T cell fraction (not recorded which). The clonotype originates from a male donor with ankylosing spondylitis or in good health (not recorded which). The chain has TRBV7-7 and TRBJ1-4; TRBD1 matches 10 bases. This CDR3 reads CASSLTGTGVEKLFF. CDR3 coding DNA: TGTGCTAGCAGCCTCACCGGGACAGGGGTCGAAAAACTGTTTTTT.